This entry concerns a single TCR beta chain. This clonotype was recorded at least ten times. The target of this receptor is not known. No qualities accompany the bases; no much larger clone lies one base away. The TCR beta CDR3 regions were amplified from RNA transcripts. The TCR CDR3 was subjected to a first round of RT-PCR using the HTBI primer set and the Qiagen OneStep RT-PCR kit. Libraries were constructed in a second round of multiplex PCR, after which size selection and purification were performed. Libraries were sequenced paired-end with 100 bp reads on an Illumina HiSeq2000. Turning to the authors' computational methods: Raw data were processed with SOAPnuke, discarding reads with adapters, uncalled bases, mean Phred below 15, or no exact constant-primer or identifier match. COPE v1.2.5 was used to merge high-quality paired reads, and clonotypes were defined as unique nucleotide sequences. MiTCR v1.1 was used to align clonotypes to the IMGT TRBV, TRBD and TRBJ reference segments. The analysis included only V-J combinations with a frequency above 0.0001, which together covered 99% to 99.2% of the repertoires. A TCS score was defined as the ratio between F50 (clonal expansion) and ExV (chaos), using BLOSUM62-based TCRdist between CDR3 peptides within each V-J. Welch's t-statistics and random forest reduced just over 500 V-J features to 13, which were used in a naive Bayes classifier (R e1071). Using fastp at Q25 and MiXCR, TCRdb reprocessed the public reads and kept productive beta chains. For every CDR3 protein sequence, its rows merge into one entry that carries the most common genes and DNA. The V and J calls reflect TCRdb's pipeline rather than the authors' work. The sample profile shows around 340,000 distinct CDR3 sequences; roughly 18% of them were found once. The ten largest clones represent under 55% of the sample.

The sample belongs to a study of T cells in Graves' hyperthyroidism and ophthalmopathy (dated by TCRdb to the late 2010s). Study-wide context: Peripheral blood samples were taken at initial diagnosis, before any treatment was given. Prospective prediction of ophthalmopathy was tested in an independent validation cohort consisting of fewer than 20 hyperthyroidism patients and some 17 patients who later progressed to ophthalmopathy. The paper reports TCR Vbeta CDR3 sequencing of fewer than 150 peripheral blood samples: under 45 ophthalmopathy, fewer than 85 hyperthyroidism and some 17 progressor patients. Once sampling was done, hyperthyroidism patients were given methimazole at a starting dose of 30 mg daily, whereas ophthalmopathy patients were given high-dose intravenous methylprednisolone. In six Graves' hyperthyroidism patients, the study also compared T-cell repertoires from thyroid tissue with T-cell repertoires from blood. A discovery cohort of about 96 patients, roughly 43 with Graves' ophthalmopathy and 55 to 60 with stable Graves' hyperthyroidism, was used to find distinguishing TCR V-J signatures. The approximately 97 discovery patients were randomly divided into training and test sets at a 7:3 ratio.

Broad study findings and their caveats: Sample size was not statistically predetermined, and investigators were not blinded to group allocation. Most expanded thyroid clonotypes (frequency above 0.001) were also detected in blood, suggesting blood repertoires may reflect thyroid immune responses. In cross-validation, a model built on a 13 V-J signature told ophthalmopathy apart from stable hyperthyroidism with 85% to 90% sensitivity and around 81% specificity, and in testing the same model reached 80%/75%. During validation, the model predicted progression to ophthalmopathy a median of about 6.5 months ahead of onset, with 60% to 71% sensitivity and 72% to 85% specificity.

Stable Graves' hyperthyroidism was defined as the absence of progression to ophthalmopathy over 18 months of follow-up. Hyperthyroidism patients were aged 18 to 65 years and newly diagnosed, with disease duration of less than 2 months. Exclusion was applied to patients with uncontrolled infections, other autoimmune diseases, pregnancy or lactation. Diagnoses were based on clinical symptoms, serum thyroxine and TRAb, thyroid ultrasound and orbital computed tomography. PBMCs were separated from about 10 ml of fresh peripheral blood using Ficoll-Paque density gradient centrifugation. Total RNA was extracted with Trizol reagent, and quality was checked on an Agilent 2100 Bioanalyzer. Per the germline V gene, MNHEY is the CDR1 and SVGEGT is the CDR2. The CDR3 has 15 amino acids, counting the end cysteine and phenylalanine. Just CDR3 DNA is preserved here, 45 bases in frame from base 1. Trimming accounts for 5 bases at V and 4 bases at J, while the number of junction bases matched to no gene is 7.

Specimen: blood. The clonotype was recovered from a woman between 45 and 60 years old with Graves' hyperthyroidism. The V and J segments used are TRBV6-2 or TRBV6-3 and TRBJ2-1, with 8 bases aligning to TRBD2. For the CDR3, the sequence is CASSPGSGGYNEQFF. The nucleotide sequence is given as TGTGCCAGCAGTCCCGGCAGCGGGGGTTACAATGAGCAGTTCTTC.